Listed below are T cell receptor beta chains from one sample, sequenced in a study of T cell responses to AZD1222 COVID-19 vaccine. The data were produced by immunoSEQ multiplex PCR, yet TCRdb's version contains in-frame clones alone and is incomplete. In the table there are about 67,000 clones, 80% to 85% of which are singletons. Sample: peripheral blood, taken on day 0 of AZD1222 vaccination. The receptors were sampled from an adult in good health. Both conserved end residues are part of each CDR3. Fields, in order: D gene, CDR3 length, clone size, V gene, J gene, CDR3 DNA, CDR3 protein. A D gene is named only where the DNA matches it firmly. Some rows have no size entry. The others give once, few or many, or a class for an expanded clone.

NA	13	NA	TRBV7-2	TRBJ1-1	TGTGCCAGCAGATTAGACAGCCCAACTGAAGCTTTCTTT	CASRLDSPTEAFF
NA	13	NA	TRBV10-3	TRBJ2-2	TGTGCCATCAGCACAGGGAACACCGGGGAGCTGTTTTTT	CAISTGNTGELFF
NA	14	NA	TRBV7-2	TRBJ1-5	TGTGCCAGCAGCTTAGGATACAGCAATCAGCCCCAGCATTTT	CASSLGYSNQPQHF
TRBD2	15	few	TRBV14	TRBJ2-5	TGTGCCAGCAGCCAAGGTCTAGCGGGAGGAGTGGCCCAGTACTTC	CASSQGLAGGVAQYF
NA	12	NA	TRBV3-1/TRBV3-2	TRBJ1-3	TGTGCCAGCAGCCAAGTAGGAAACACCATATATTTT	CASSQVGNTIYF
NA	16	NA	TRBV4-3	TRBJ2-7	TGCGCCAGCAGCCAAGGAACGGGCAGGAACTCCTACGAGCAGTACTTC	CASSQGTGRNSYEQYF
NA	13	NA	TRBV2	TRBJ1-2	TGTGCCAGCAGTGATATCCAGGGCGGTGGCTACACCTTC	CASSDIQGGGYTF
NA	13	NA	TRBV19	TRBJ2-1	TGTGCCAGTAGAGGGTCCGGAATCAATGAGCAGTTCTTC	CASRGSGINEQFF
NA	11	NA	TRBV7-6	TRBJ2-1	TGTGCCAGCAGCTTAAAACATGAGCAGTTCTTC	CASSLKHEQFF
NA	13	NA	TRBV2	TRBJ1-1	TGTGCCAGCAGTGAAGACGGTGGCAGTAGGGCTTTCTTT	CASSEDGGSRAFF
TRBD1	13	NA	TRBV11-3	TRBJ1-1	TGTGCCAGCAGCTGGACAGGGCGCACTGAAGCTTTCTTT	CASSWTGRTEAFF
NA	16	NA	TRBV28	TRBJ1-5	TGTGCCAGCACGCCTCGCTTACGAGGGTCTGGGCAGCCCCAGCATTTT	CASTPRLRGSGQPQHF
NA	13	few	TRBV7-2	TRBJ1-1	TGTGCCAGCAGCTTTGGCAGGGCGACTGAAGCTTTCTTT	CASSFGRATEAFF
TRBD1	17	few	TRBV6-2/TRBV6-3	TRBJ1-5	TGTGCCAGCAGTTCCTTTCCCGGGACAGGGGGCGGTCAGCCCCAGCATTTT	CASSSFPGTGGGQPQHF
NA	15	NA	TRBV14	TRBJ1-4	TGTGCCAGCAGCCAAGAACTGAAGGGGTACGAAAAACTGTTTTTT	CASSQELKGYEKLFF
TRBD1	14	NA	TRBV28	TRBJ1-5	TGTGCCAGCAGCCTGACAGGGCGTGGTCAGCCCCAGCATTTT	CASSLTGRGQPQHF
NA	12	NA	TRBV7-9	TRBJ2-7	TGTGCCAGCAGCCAGGGTAGACACGAGCAGTACTTC	CASSQGRHEQYF
NA	13	NA	TRBV3-1/TRBV3-2	TRBJ1-1	TGTGCCAGCAGCCAACAGCTCGGCACTGAAGCTTTCTTT	CASSQQLGTEAFF
NA	16	NA	TRBV11-2	TRBJ2-7	TGTGCCAGCAGCTTACATCCGGACAGAAGTTCCTACGAGCAGTACTTC	CASSLHPDRSSYEQYF
NA	18	NA	TRBV28	TRBJ2-3	TGTGCCAGCAGTTTATGGGGTGTAGGGCAGGCCGGAACAGATACGCAGTATTTT	CASSLWGVGQAGTDTQYF
NA	13	once	TRBV24-1	TRBJ2-3	TGTGCCACCAGTGGGGGGGCTGAAGATACGCAGTATTTT	CATSGGAEDTQYF
TRBD1	14	NA	TRBV29-1	TRBJ1-2	TGCAGCGTCCTTACAGGGGGCGTGGGCTATGGCTACACCTTC	CSVLTGGVGYGYTF
NA	16	once	TRBV18	TRBJ1-2	TGTGCCAGCTCACCCCTAGACGGGAGCTTGGCTTATGGCTACACCTTC	CASSPLDGSLAYGYTF
TRBD1	16	NA	TRBV28	TRBJ2-7	TGTGCCAGCAGTTTTATTGAGGGGGCGCGGCAGGAGGAGCAGTACTTC	CASSFIEGARQEEQYF
NA	15	NA	TRBV19	TRBJ1-1	TGTGCCAGTAGTGTGATTATCGGGCGGAACACTGAAGCTTTCTTT	CASSVIIGRNTEAFF
NA	15	NA	TRBV5-5	TRBJ2-7	TGTGCCAGCAGCTTGGCCGTAAGAATAAAGTACGAGCAGTACTTC	CASSLAVRIKYEQYF
NA	15	NA	TRBV27	TRBJ1-2	TGTGCCAGCAGTTTGAGGGGGGGCGCTGGCTATGGCTACACCTTC	CASSLRGGAGYGYTF
NA	16	NA	TRBV28	TRBJ2-7	TGTGCCAGCAGTATATGGGGAGGAGAACGCAGGGGCGAGCAGTACTTC	CASSIWGGERRGEQYF
TRBD1	15	NA	TRBV7-2	TRBJ1-5	TGTGCCAGCAGCTCCCGGACAGGGGGACGCCAGCCCCAGCATTTT	CASSSRTGGRQPQHF
TRBD1	13	NA	TRBV19	TRBJ2-7	TGTGCCACCGTGGGACAGGGACCCTACGAGCAGTACTTC	CATVGQGPYEQYF
NA	12	NA	TRBV12-3/TRBV12-4	TRBJ1-5	TGTGCCAGCAGTTTCTTGGTCCAGCCCCAGCATTTT	CASSFLVQPQHF
NA	14	NA	TRBV5-1	TRBJ2-3	TGCGCCAGCAGTCGGGGGGCCGAGACAGATACGCAGTATTTT	CASSRGAETDTQYF
NA	15	NA	TRBV19	TRBJ1-5	TGTGCCAGTAGTCCGCGTGAGGGGGGCTCTCGGCCCCAGCATTTT	CASSPREGGSRPQHF
NA	18	NA	TRBV19	TRBJ1-4	TGTGCCAGTATGGGGTGGGGGGACGAAGAAAGAACTAATGAAAAACTGTTTTTT	CASMGWGDEERTNEKLFF
NA	16	NA	TRBV7-8	TRBJ1-2	TGTGCCAGCAGCCCAAGGTGGGGCGGGGCTAACTATGGCTACACCTTC	CASSPRWGGANYGYTF
NA	11	NA	TRBV6-5	TRBJ2-1	TGTGCCAGCAGCGACTGGAATGAGCAGTTCTTC	CASSDWNEQFF
NA	17	NA	TRBV7-8	TRBJ1-2	TGTGCCAGCAGCATAGAAATTACAGGCTCTTGGAACTATGGCTACACCTTC	CASSIEITGSWNYGYTF
NA	13	once	TRBV24-1	TRBJ1-3	TGTGCCACCAGTGATGGGGCGATAAACACCATATATTTT	CATSDGAINTIYF
NA	15	once	TRBV5-4	TRBJ1-6	TGTGCCAGCAGCTTGGAGGGGCGAATTAATTCACCCCTCCACTTT	CASSLEGRINSPLHF
NA	9	medium-sized	TRBV30	TRBJ1-6	TGTGCCTGGGGGACACCCCTCCACTTT	CAWGTPLHF
NA	13	NA	TRBV6-5	TRBJ1-2	TGTGCCAGCAGGACAGGAACTAACTATGGCTACACCTTC	CASRTGTNYGYTF
NA	16	NA	TRBV6-6	TRBJ2-7	TGTGCCAGCCGGGTCCAAGACGGGGGAGGACTCCTGGAGCAGTACTTC	CASRVQDGGGLLEQYF
NA	15	NA	TRBV6-6	TRBJ2-4	TGTGCCAGCAGCATCCTCAGCCTAGCCAAAAACATTCAGTACTTC	CASSILSLAKNIQYF
NA	14	NA	TRBV19	TRBJ2-3	TGTGCCAGTAGAAGTAGAGGGGGCACAGATACGCAGTATTTT	CASRSRGGTDTQYF
TRBD2	17	medium-sized	TRBV6-2/TRBV6-3	TRBJ2-7	TGTGCCAGCAGTTACTTGCGGACTAGCGGGATTACCTACGAGCAGTACTTC	CASSYLRTSGITYEQYF
TRBD1	15	NA	TRBV6-5	TRBJ1-5	TGTGCCAGCAGACCGGACAGGGGGGTCAATCAGCCCCAGCATTTT	CASRPDRGVNQPQHF